The 30 T cell receptor beta chains in this list originate from one sample, sequenced in a study of shared clonotypes between healthy human individuals. Here immunoSEQ multiplex PCR was the method, and the copy in TCRdb shows in-frame clones only, minus some. The repertoire holds about 600,000 clones, with approximately 97% as singletons. The sequenced sample consisted of naive CD4+ T cells sorted from blood. Subset indicated: CD45RA+ positively selected. Receptor source: a woman aged 25 to 39 in good health.

The chain uses TRBV28 and TRBJ2-2; 7 nucleotides line up with TRBD1. V lost 7 bases, J lost 0 bases, and 5 bases stayed unmatched. Per the germline V gene, CDR1 is MDHEN and CDR2 is SYDVKM. The CDR3 covers 15 residues. CDR3 DNA: TGTGCCAGCATCCGTGGGACAGCGAACACCGGGGAGCTGTTTTTT. Protein sequence: CASIRGTANTGELFF.

This chain joins TRBV12-5 and TRBJ2-2; D is undetermined. CDR3 size: 12 residues. CDR1 is LGHNT, CDR2 FRNRAP, per germline. Trimming pared 1 base from V and 3 bases from J, leaving 0 bases between. This chain's CDR3 is CASGLDTGELFF. In nucleotides, the CDR3 is TGTGCTAGTGGTTTGGACACCGGGGAGCTGTTTTTT. The full variable domain, its missing parts supplied by reference TRBV12-5 and TRBJ2-2, is DARVTQTPRHKVTEMGQEVTMRCQPILGHNTVFWYRQTMMQGLELLAYFRNRAPLDDSGMPKDRFSAEMPDATLATLKIQPSEPRDSAVYFCASGLDTGELFFGEGSRLTVL.

The chain carries TRBV6-6 and TRBJ2-2; D not certain. The V end lost 5 bases, the J end lost 5 bases, and 18 bases lay between the germline ends. The CDR3 covers 16 residues. Looked up from germline, CDR1 is MNHNY and CDR2 is SVGAGI (reference sequence). In DNA, the CDR3 is TGTGCCAGCAGTCCTTCCCCTTCGACATTTACCGGGGAGCTGTTTTTT. Protein: CASSPSPSTFTGELFF.

The V and J genes are TRBV5-1 and TRBJ2-7, with 8 bases matching TRBD2. V lost 4 bases, J lost 0 bases, and 9 bases stayed unmatched. Germline-derived CDR1 and CDR2 are SGHRS and YFSETQ. The CDR3 sequence is 16 residues long. CDR3 amino acids: CASSPGGQTYSYEQYF. The CDR3 DNA reads as TGCGCCAGCAGCCCGGGGGGGCAGACCTACTCCTACGAGCAGTACTTC.

This rearrangement joins TRBV15 to TRBJ2-2; the D call may be TRBD1 or TRBD2 (5 bases each). V dropped 1 base and J dropped 0 bases, with 12 bases sitting between them. From germline, CDR1 is LNHNV and CDR2 YYDKDF (reference sequence). This CDR3 has 17 amino acids. The CDR3 bases are TGTGCCACCAGCAGAGGCATATCGGGGCCGAACACCGGGGAGCTGTTTTTT. Protein: CATSRGISGPNTGELFF.

The J gene is TRBJ2-3, the V gene TRBV19; 7 bases fit TRBD1. Germline CDR1 reads LNHDA; CDR2 reads SQIVND (reference sequence). This CDR3 is 15 amino acids long. The J segment lost 2 bases and the V segment lost 0 bases, leaving 2 bases of the junction unmatched. CDR3 nucleotide sequence: TGTGCCAGTAGTATAGAGACAGGGTTCACAGATACGCAGTATTTT. Translated: CASSIETGFTDTQYF.

The chain is built from TRBV18 and TRBJ2-1; D is possibly TRBD2 (5 bases). V was pared by 3 bases and J by 10 bases, with 13 bases between. This CDR3 has 13 residues. Looked up from germline, CDR1 is KGHSH and CDR2 is LQKENI. The DNA of the CDR3 is TGTGCCAGCTCACCGAGGACTTCGGAAGAGCAGTTCTTC. Translation: CASSPRTSEEQFF.

This clone turned up a few times. The chain uses TRBV28 and TRBJ1-5; the D gene is possibly TRBD1 (6 bases). This CDR3 is built from 12 residues. Germline lookup yields CDR1 MDHEN and CDR2 SYDVKM. Trimming removed 9 bases from V and 7 bases from J, with 13 bases in between. The CDR3 protein is CASGQNPQPQHF. DNA for the CDR3: TGTGCCAGTGGACAGAATCCACAGCCCCAGCATTTT.

This clone was found once. The V call is TRBV4-2, the J call TRBJ2-2; weak D call: TRBD1 (6 bases). Germline V lookup: CDR1 LGHNA, CDR2 YNFKEQ. Trimming took 4 bases from V and 5 from J, leaving 20 bases between them. There are 17 residues in the CDR3. In DNA form, the CDR3 reads TGTGCCAGCAGCCTCGAACTGGCCCAGGGGAGAACCGGGGAGCTGTTTTTT. Translation gives CASSLELAQGRTGELFF.

The chain is built from TRBV7-8 and TRBJ2-5; D may be TRBD1 or TRBD2 (5 bases each). Germline V lookup: CDR1 SGHVS, CDR2 FQNEAQ. This CDR3 has 14 amino acids. V lost 5 bases to trimming and J lost 7 bases, with 17 bases between them. The CDR3 region is CASSPKRGPRTQYF. CDR3 coding DNA: TGTGCCAGCAGCCCGAAGAGGGGTCCCAGGACCCAGTACTTC.

V and J are TRBV29-1 and TRBJ1-2; 11 bases map to TRBD1. The V gene end was trimmed by 4 bases and the J gene end by 5 bases; junction bases not matched to a gene: 6. This CDR3 comprises 14 residues. Germline V gene lookup returns CDR1 SQVTM and CDR2 ANQGSEA. DNA for the CDR3: TGCAGCGTTGCCGGGACAGGGGGAGGATATGGCTACACCTTC. This codes for CSVAGTGGGYGYTF.

J is TRBJ1-2 and V is TRBV6-5, with a possible D match to TRBD1 (5 bases). The CDR3 has 15 residues. CDR1 MNHEY and CDR2 SVGAGI come from the germline V gene. Trimming pared 0 bases from V and 4 bases from J, leaving 12 bases between. The CDR3, as DNA: TGTGCCAGCAGTTACTCGCGGGGGGAGCTCTATGGCTACACCTTC. Translated, it gives CASSYSRGELYGYTF.

This chain links TRBV5-1 with TRBJ2-3; TRBD2 agrees at 9 bases. The J segment lost 0 bases and the V segment lost 1 base, leaving 6 bases of the junction unmatched. The CDR3 covers 17 residues. Germline values: CDR1 SGHRS, CDR2 YFSETQ. CDR3 nucleotides: TGCGCCAGCAGCTTGACTGGGACTAGCCGGAGCACAGATACGCAGTATTTT. It yields the protein CASSLTGTSRSTDTQYF. The variable domain in full, completed from reference TRBV5-1 and TRBJ2-3, reads KAGVTQTPRYLIKTRGQQVTLSCSPISGHRSVSWYQQTPGQGLQFLFEYFSETQRNKGNFPGRFSGRQFSNSRSEMNVSTLELGDSALYLCASSLTGTSRSTDTQYFGPGTRLTVL.

The chain carries TRBV2 and TRBJ2-3, with D possibly TRBD1 on 6 matching bases. The CDR3 sequence is 13 residues long. Germline loops: CDR1 SNHLY, CDR2 FYNNEI. The ends were cut back, 4 bases at V and 5 bases at J, with 10 bases in the middle. CDR3 loop: CASSGDNRDTQYF. The CDR3 nucleotides are TGTGCCAGCAGTGGGGACAATCGAGATACGCAGTATTTT.

The rearrangement links TRBV5-1 to TRBJ2-3; 8 nucleotides line up with TRBD1. V dropped 5 bases and J dropped 4; count of bases not matched to a gene: 15. CDR1 and CDR2 (germline): SGHRS, YFSETQ. There are 17 residues in the CDR3. The CDR3 nucleotides are TGCGCCAGCAGACCATCCAGGGGGCCCGCGTCCCCAGATACGCAGTATTTT. Residues: CASRPSRGPASPDTQYF.

The chain is built from TRBV4-1 and TRBJ2-3; maybe TRBD2 (6 bases). Trimming shortened V by 5 bases and J by 8 bases, and 11 bases separated the two germline ends. CDR3 length: 12 residues. Germline values: CDR1 MGHRA, CDR2 YSYEKL. The CDR3 spells CASSSRGVTQYF. The CDR3 DNA reads as TGCGCCAGCAGCTCGCGGGGAGTTACGCAGTATTTT.

This chain links TRBV2 with TRBJ2-3; D remains ambiguous. Trimming removed 2 bases at V and 4 bases at J, with 4 bases between. The germline V gene has CDR1 SNHLY and CDR2 FYNNEI. The CDR3 has 12 residues. CDR3 DNA: TGTGCCAGCAGTGAAATGTCAGATACGCAGTATTTT. The encoded protein is CASSEMSDTQYF.

Written as DNA, the CDR3 is TGTGCCAGCAGTGAGTGGGATAGTTACCAAGAGACCCAGTACTTC. Protein product: CASSEWDSYQETQYF. V gene TRBV2 combines with J gene TRBJ2-5; D uncertain. The CDR3 extends over 15 amino acids. V was cut by 3 bases and J by 0 bases, with 11 bases left in between. Germline CDR1 SNHLY, CDR2 FYNNEI.

The V gene is TRBV2, the J gene TRBJ1-4; maybe TRBD1 (5 bases). The CDR3 is made up of 14 amino acids. The germline V gene has CDR1 SNHLY and CDR2 FYNNEI. Trimming removed 2 bases at V and 8 bases at J, with 12 bases between. As DNA, the CDR3 is TGTGCCAGCAGTGAACAAGGGGCTCAGGAAAAACTGTTTTTT. Its translation is CASSEQGAQEKLFF.

The genes are TRBV25-1 and TRBJ2-2, with D uncertain. V lost 5 bases, J lost 3 bases, and 7 bases lay in between. Germline-derived CDR1 and CDR2 are MGHDK and SYGVNS. The CDR3 sequence is 13 residues long. CDR3 DNA sequence: TGTGCCAGCAGTCACAGACACACCGGGGAGCTGTTTTTT. Its protein is CASSHRHTGELFF.

This chain joins TRBV5-1 and TRBJ1-4; TRBD1 agrees at 8 bases. This CDR3 spans 15 amino acids. Trimming took 0 bases from V and 7 from J; bases not matched to a gene: 5. The V gene's germline CDR1 is SGHRS and CDR2 YFSETQ. This CDR3 is CASSLAGGTGEKLFF. The CDR3 DNA sequence: TGCGCCAGCAGCTTGGCTGGGGGGACAGGTGAAAAACTGTTTTTT.

CDR3 amino acids: CASSFSDSDTQYF. The CDR3 DNA follows: TGTGCCAGCAGCTTTAGTGACAGCGATACGCAGTATTTT. The V and J genes are TRBV5-5 and TRBJ2-3, with TRBD1 as a possible D gene (5 bases). CDR1 is SGHKS and CDR2 is YYEKEE in the germline V gene (reference sequence). V was pared by 2 bases and J by 6 bases, with 10 bases between. The CDR3 spans 13 residues.

Turning to this clone: Other DNA sequences of this sample code for an identical CDR3. The J gene is TRBJ2-1, the V gene TRBV6-5; the D call may be TRBD1 or TRBD2 (5 bases each). This CDR3 region has 14 residues. With 2 bases removed from V and 1 base from J, the gap between germline ends came to 6 bases. In germline, CDR1 is MNHEY, CDR2 SVGAGI. The CDR3 protein is CASSYGGSYNEQFF. CDR3 bases: TGTGCCAGCAGTTACGGGGGTTCCTACAATGAGCAGTTCTTC.

This clone was counted a single time. This rearrangement joins TRBV5-1 to TRBJ1-4, with 7 positions matching TRBD1. There are 16 residues in the CDR3. The germline CDR1 and CDR2 sequences are SGHRS and YFSETQ. The V and J ends lost 4 bases and 3 bases, in that order; junction bases with no gene match: 9. DNA for the CDR3: TGCGCCAGCAGCCTTCGCCGACAGGGACCTAATGAAAAACTGTTTTTT. Its protein product is CASSLRRQGPNEKLFF.

The rearrangement joins TRBV15 to TRBJ1-5, with D possibly TRBD1 on 5 matching bases. Trimming pared 2 bases from V and 2 bases from J, leaving 13 bases between. This CDR3 is 16 amino acids long. In germline, CDR1 is LNHNV, CDR2 YYDKDF (reference sequence). CDR3 amino acids: CATSRPTGAGNQPQHF. The CDR3 DNA reads TGTGCCACCAGCAGACCCACCGGGGCCGGCAATCAGCCCCAGCATTTT.

This clone was detected only once. The chain recombines TRBV28 with TRBJ2-7; 7 positions agree with TRBD1. Per the germline V gene, CDR1 is MDHEN and CDR2 is SYDVKM. V lost 5 bases and J lost 0; bases outside the gene matches: 7. The CDR3 spans 15 residues. DNA for the CDR3: TGTGCCAGCAGTGTCACGGGACAGAGCTCCTACGAGCAGTACTTC. Amino acid sequence: CASSVTGQSSYEQYF.

The J gene is TRBJ2-2, the V gene TRBV7-3, with 7 bases that match TRBD2. Per germline, CDR1 SGHTA and CDR2 FQGTGA. This CDR3 region has 16 residues. Trimming cost V 5 bases and J 1 base; bases outside gene matches: 7. CDR3 DNA: TGTGCCAGCAGCCGAACGGGAGGCGGGAACACCGGGGAGCTGTTTTTT. It encodes CASSRTGGGNTGELFF.

This chain uses TRBV10-3 with TRBJ2-3; TRBD2 aligns across 11 bases. This CDR3 region has 15 residues. The trim removed 4 bases at V and 5 bases at J, leaving 5 bases unmatched. Germline V gives CDR1 ENHRY, CDR2 SYGVKD. In nucleotides, the CDR3 is TGTGCCATCAGTGCGATTAGCGGGAGGGTAGATACGCAGTATTTT. Translation gives CAISAISGRVDTQYF.

The chain couples TRBV5-1 to TRBJ1-1; D ambiguous. Per germline, CDR1 SGHRS and CDR2 YFSETQ. V was cut by 0 bases and J by 6 bases, with 15 bases left in between. CDR3 length equals 15 residues. CDR3 bases: TGCGCCAGCAGCTTGGCCGGCGGGTACGGGGCTGAAGCTTTCTTT. It codes for CASSLAGGYGAEAFF.

The genes are TRBV5-1 and TRBJ2-3, with D possibly being TRBD1 (6 bases). V dropped 4 bases and J dropped 0 bases, with 9 bases sitting between them. Germline lookup yields CDR1 SGHRS and CDR2 YFSETQ. This CDR3 has 14 residues. This chain's CDR3 is CASSQGQSTDTQYF. As DNA, the CDR3 is TGCGCCAGCAGCCAAGGACAGAGCACAGATACGCAGTATTTT.